This is a list of T cell receptor beta chains from one sample in a study of cytomegalovirus exposure and HLA in healthy donors. Libraries were prepared by immunoSEQ multiplex PCR; TCRdb keeps only in-frame clonotypes and omits some of them. The sample consists of roughly 71,000 clones, around 62% of them appearing once. Specimen: PBMCs. Source of these receptors: a man aged 30 to 39 in good health and CMV-seronegative. The CDR3 runs from the conserved cysteine through the conserved F or W. The order of the fields is D gene, clone size, V gene, J gene, CDR3 protein, CDR3 DNA. D genes are given only for firm matches. Expanded clones get a size class; other rows say once, few or many, or leave the size out.

.	.	TRBV18	TRBJ1-5	CASSPLDNNQPQHF	TGTGCCAGCTCACCATTGGACAACAATCAGCCCCAGCATTTT
TRBD1	few	TRBV20-1	TRBJ1-1	CSAIGQDEAFF	TGCAGTGCTATCGGACAGGATGAAGCTTTCTTT
.	.	TRBV7-2	TRBJ2-7	CASSPQTEAYEQYF	TGTGCCAGCAGCCCTCAGACCGAGGCCTACGAGCAGTACTTC
TRBD1	few	TRBV9	TRBJ1-4	CASSVGTGGEKLFF	TGTGCCAGCAGCGTGGGGACAGGGGGTGAAAAACTGTTTTTT
TRBD2	.	TRBV6-6	TRBJ2-5	CASSYNSGGEETQYF	TGTGCCAGCAGTTACAATAGCGGGGGGGAAGAGACCCAGTACTTC
.	once	TRBV2	TRBJ1-1	CASSETSRGAFF	TGTGCCAGCAGTGAAACATCACGAGGAGCTTTCTTT
.	.	TRBV16	TRBJ1-6	CASSQWSGSPLHF	TGTGCCAGCAGCCAATGGTCGGGGTCACCCCTCCACTTT
TRBD2	.	TRBV7-2	TRBJ2-3	CASSLLSGLPTDTQYF	TGTGCCAGCAGCTTACTTAGCGGGCTGCCCACAGATACGCAGTATTTT
TRBD1	once	TRBV2	TRBJ1-1	CASGTENTEAFF	TGTGCCAGCGGGACAGAGAACACTGAAGCTTTCTTT
TRBD1	once	TRBV25-1	TRBJ1-4	CASSVPGQRTEKLFF	TGTGCCAGCAGTGTCCCGGGACAGCGAACCGAAAAACTGTTTTTT
.	.	TRBV30	TRBJ2-2	CAWDISTGELFF	TGTGCCTGGGACATCAGCACCGGGGAGCTGTTTTTT
TRBD1	.	TRBV5-1	TRBJ1-2	CASRGTGGDYGYTF	TGCGCCAGCAGGGGGACAGGGGGAGACTATGGCTACACCTTC
.	.	TRBV5-1	TRBJ1-2	CASSLLLGEDGYTF	TGCGCCAGCAGCTTGCTTTTAGGGGAGGATGGCTACACCTTC
TRBD1	.	TRBV6-4	TRBJ2-1	CASREGAGAGINEQFF	TGTGCCAGCAGAGAGGGGGCTGGTGCAGGGATTAATGAGCAGTTCTTC
.	.	TRBV9	TRBJ2-1	CASSVAWQGGWNEQFF	TGTGCCAGCAGCGTAGCTTGGCAGGGGGGTTGGAATGAGCAGTTCTTC
.	.	TRBV29-1	TRBJ1-3	CSVAGGVGPGNTIYF	TGCAGCGTTGCCGGGGGTGTGGGTCCTGGAAACACCATATATTTT